The entry that follows covers one TCR beta chain sequence. The antigen is not known. This record comes from a study of shared clonotypes between healthy human individuals. This CDR3 is built from 13 residues. V lost 5 bases and J lost 4; bases outside the gene matches: 3. Germline loops: CDR1 GTSNPN, CDR2 SVGIG (reference sequence). Profiled with immunoSEQ multiplex PCR; TCRdb holds only in-frame clones, not every one. The sample has a few hundred thousand clones; around 74% are singletons. Study results and caveats: Roughly 5% was the fraction of naive CD4 clonotypes found shared across a few donors.

V gene TRBV30 combines with J gene TRBJ1-5, with 9 bases lining up with TRBD1. The TCR originated in a man aged 30 to 39 in good health. The sequenced sample was memory CD4+ T cells sorted from blood. Subset defined: CD45RA-negative fraction. CDR3 protein: CAWGQGKNQPQHF. The CDR3 DNA reads as TGTGCCTGGGGACAGGGGAAGAATCAGCCCCAGCATTTT.